A selection of T cell receptor beta chains follows, all from one sample in a study of OX40 agonist ivuxolimab in advanced cancers. The method was immunoSEQ multiplex PCR; TCRdb's version includes in-frame clones alone and lacks a portion of them. The sample holds 9,000 to 13,000 clones, over 70% seen once. The source was CD4+ or CD8+ T cells sorted from blood, collected in a trial of the OX40 agonist ivuxolimab. The receptors stem from an adult with an advanced solid tumor such as melanoma, head and neck, liver or kidney cancer. Each CDR3 is given with its conserved first and last residue. The D gene is left open where the match is weak. Not every row has a clone size; where given, it reads once, few, many or a size class.

v_call	d_call	j_call	clone_size	cdr3_nt	cdr3_aa
TRBV5-4	TRBD1	TRBJ2-7	-	TGTGCCAGCAGCACGGGACAGCCCTACGAGCAGTACTTC	CASSTGQPYEQYF
TRBV10-3	-	TRBJ1-1	-	TGTGCCATCAGTGCCTGGGGGGCGGCTGGCACTGAAGCTTTCTTT	CAISAWGAAGTEAFF
TRBV5-1	TRBD1	TRBJ2-7	once	TGTGCCAGCAGCTTCGGGACAGGGGGGTACGAGCAGTACTTC	CASSFGTGGYEQYF
TRBV5-1	-	TRBJ2-1	-	TGCGCCAGCAGCTTGTTAGGGGTCGACAATGAGCAGTTCTTC	CASSLLGVDNEQFF
TRBV7-9	TRBD2	TRBJ2-1	few	TGTGCCAGCAGCCAACCCGGACTAGCGGGGGCCAACAATGAGCAGTTCTTC	CASSQPGLAGANNEQFF
TRBV27	-	TRBJ2-1	-	TGTGCCAGCAGTTCCCGACAGATTAGCTCCTACAATGAGCAGTTCTTC	CASSSRQISSYNEQFF
TRBV9	-	TRBJ2-1	once	TGTGCCAGCAATTCATTCCGGGACCCCCGGGGTGAGCAGTTCTTC	CASNSFRDPRGEQFF
TRBV2	-	TRBJ1-2	-	TGTGCCAGCACTCTTCGACCGATTCCCCCTTTTGGCTACACCTTC	CASTLRPIPPFGYTF
TRBV10-3	-	TRBJ2-7	-	TGTGCCATCAGTGAGTTCCACGAGCAGTACTTC	CAISEFHEQYF
TRBV5-8	-	TRBJ2-7	-	TGTGCCAGCAGCTTGAGCACAGGCCATTACTACGAGCAGTACTTC	CASSLSTGHYYEQYF
TRBV7-9	-	TRBJ1-1	medium-sized	TGTGCCAGCAGCTTAGAAGCTATGAACACTGAAGCTTTCTTT	CASSLEAMNTEAFF
TRBV6-1	-	TRBJ2-5	-	TGTGCCAGCAGTGGCACCCTTAGCGGAGCGAAAGAGACCCAGTACTTC	CASSGTLSGAKETQYF
TRBV5-1	TRBD2	TRBJ2-3	-	TGCGCCAGCAGCCTAGCGGGAGGACCAGATACGCAGTATTTT	CASSLAGGPDTQYF
TRBV7-6	-	TRBJ2-1	-	TGTGCCAGCAGCTTAGCGCCAGGCCCCAATGAGCAGTTCTTC	CASSLAPGPNEQFF
TRBV10-1	TRBD2	TRBJ2-3	-	TGCGCCAGCAGTGAGACAATTGCCGGACTAGCGGGGGCCACAGATACGCAGTATTTT	CASSETIAGLAGATDTQYF
TRBV18	-	TRBJ2-7	-	TGTGCCAGCTCACCCCCCCAGGGGGGTACCTACGAGCAGTACTTC	CASSPPQGGTYEQYF
TRBV2	TRBD1	TRBJ2-7	once	TGTGCCAGCAATCGACAGGGCGATTCCTACGGGCAGTACTTC	CASNRQGDSYGQYF
TRBV27	-	TRBJ2-7	-	TGTGCCAGCAGTTCCAGGGACGAGCAGTACTTC	CASSSRDEQYF
TRBV6-1	-	TRBJ2-5	-	TGTGCCAGCAGTGACTATGGAACAGTAAAGACCCAGTACTTC	CASSDYGTVKTQYF
TRBV4-2	TRBD2	TRBJ2-7	-	TGTGCCAGCAGCCAAGAGGGAGGACTAGCGCTGGAGAACGAGCAGTACTTC	CASSQEGGLALENEQYF
TRBV9	-	TRBJ2-2	-	TGTGCCAGCAGCGTAGCTACCGGGGAGCTGTTTTTT	CASSVATGELFF
TRBV27	-	TRBJ2-7	-	TGTGCCAGCAGCCGGGGGGACAGCCCCTACGAGCAGTACTTC	CASSRGDSPYEQYF
TRBV7-7	-	TRBJ2-1	medium-sized	TGTGCTAGCCTTGACCAGGACTGGGAGAATGAGCAGTTCTTC	CASLDQDWENEQFF
TRBV29-1	-	TRBJ1-2	few	TGCAGCGTTGAGGGGGCGTCAAACTATGGCTACACCTTC	CSVEGASNYGYTF
TRBV5-1	TRBD1	TRBJ2-3	medium-sized	TGCGCCAGCAGCCCCCGGGACAGCGAAGCAGATACGCAGTATTTT	CASSPRDSEADTQYF
TRBV14	TRBD2	TRBJ2-7	-	TGTGCCAGCAGCCGAGGAGCGGGATACGAGCAGTACTTC	CASSRGAGYEQYF
TRBV30	-	TRBJ1-5	few	TGTGCCTGGAGCTCCGGTCTACTTAGTAATCAGCCCCAGCATTTT	CAWSSGLLSNQPQHF
TRBV10-2	TRBD1	TRBJ1-1	few	TGCGCCAGCAGTGAGAGGGACAGGGGGCATAACACTGAAGCTTTCTTT	CASSERDRGHNTEAFF
TRBV4-1	TRBD2	TRBJ2-1	-	TGCGCCAGCAGCCAAGGGATAGCGGGAGTAGCCTACAATGAGCAGTTCTTC	CASSQGIAGVAYNEQFF
TRBV11-3	-	TRBJ2-3	-	TGTGCCAGCAGCTTAGCGGGGGGCACAGATACGCAGTATTTT	CASSLAGGTDTQYF
TRBV4-2	TRBD1	TRBJ1-2	few	TGTGCCAGCAGCCAGACAAATAGTGCAGGGGGAGATGGCTACACCTTC	CASSQTNSAGGDGYTF
TRBV2	TRBD1	TRBJ1-5	-	TGTGCCAGCAGCCCCGGGACAGGGTCTAATCAGCCCCAGCATTTT	CASSPGTGSNQPQHF
TRBV19	-	TRBJ1-2	-	TGTGCCAGTAGTATAGCTGGCTATGGCTACACCTTC	CASSIAGYGYTF
TRBV27	TRBD1	TRBJ1-1	-	TGTGCCAGCAGTTCCGAGACAGGGGAGGGGAACACTGAAGCTTTCTTT	CASSSETGEGNTEAFF
TRBV19	TRBD2	TRBJ2-1	-	TGTGCCAGTAGTATGACTAGCGGGCGTTACAATGAGCAGTTCTTC	CASSMTSGRYNEQFF
TRBV10-2	TRBD2	TRBJ2-1	-	TGCGCCAGCGCCCAGATAGCGGGCACTGACAATGAGCAGTTCTTC	CASAQIAGTDNEQFF
TRBV10-3	-	TRBJ2-7	-	TGTGCCATCAGTCAACTTGGAGATCCTTCCCTGGGGTACGAGCAGTACTTC	CAISQLGDPSLGYEQYF
TRBV6-5	TRBD1	TRBJ2-2	-	TGTGCCAGCAGCCCCGGACAGGGCGGGGTCGGGGAGCTGTTTTTT	CASSPGQGGVGELFF
TRBV18	-	TRBJ2-7	-	TGTGCCAGCTCACCCTCCCAGCGGGTGAGCTCCTACGAGCAGTACTTC	CASSPSQRVSSYEQYF
TRBV5-6	TRBD2	TRBJ2-1	-	TGTGCCAGCAGCTTCCGGGAGGTTCCCTACAATGAGCAGTTCTTC	CASSFREVPYNEQFF
TRBV9	TRBD2	TRBJ2-1	-	TGTGCCAGCAGTACCCGAGAACTAGCGGGGGGGCATGAGCAGTTCTTC	CASSTRELAGGHEQFF
TRBV7-9	-	TRBJ2-2	-	TGTGCCAGCAGCCCATGGGGCCCCACCGGGGAGCTGTTTTTT	CASSPWGPTGELFF
TRBV28	-	TRBJ2-7	-	TGTGCCAGCAGTCCACGGCCCTACGAGCAGTACTTC	CASSPRPYEQYF
TRBV5-6	-	TRBJ2-5	-	TGTGCCAGCAGCCCGCCAGGCGGAACGGAGACCCAGTACTTC	CASSPPGGTETQYF
TRBV28	-	TRBJ2-7	-	TGTGCCAGCAGTTTAACACGGGTCGGACCGAGCTCCTACGAGCAGTACTTC	CASSLTRVGPSSYEQYF
TRBV11-3	-	TRBJ1-5	-	TGTGCCAGCAGCTGGGGGGGGGCAGGAAAGCCCCAGCATTTT	CASSWGGAGKPQHF
TRBV9	-	TRBJ2-3	once	TGTGCCAGCAGCGTAGGGGGTCCGGATACGCAGTATTTT	CASSVGGPDTQYF
TRBV10-3	TRBD2	TRBJ2-3	-	TGTGCCATCAGTGATACGGGACTAGCGGGAGAAAGGGATACGCAGTATTTT	CAISDTGLAGERDTQYF
TRBV27	-	TRBJ2-7	-	TGTGCCAGCAGTTTAGTAGGGATCCAAGAGCAGTACTTC	CASSLVGIQEQYF
TRBV2	-	TRBJ2-7	few	TGTGCCAGCATCCCGATTGACGCCGCCGAGCAGTACTTC	CASIPIDAAEQYF
TRBV5-5	-	TRBJ2-7	large	TGTGCCAGCAGCTACGCCAGCTCCTACGAGCAGTACTTC	CASSYASSYEQYF
TRBV6-5	-	TRBJ2-1	-	TGTGCCAGCCACTTAACCGGGACAGCGGGCAATGAGCAGTTCTTC	CASHLTGTAGNEQFF